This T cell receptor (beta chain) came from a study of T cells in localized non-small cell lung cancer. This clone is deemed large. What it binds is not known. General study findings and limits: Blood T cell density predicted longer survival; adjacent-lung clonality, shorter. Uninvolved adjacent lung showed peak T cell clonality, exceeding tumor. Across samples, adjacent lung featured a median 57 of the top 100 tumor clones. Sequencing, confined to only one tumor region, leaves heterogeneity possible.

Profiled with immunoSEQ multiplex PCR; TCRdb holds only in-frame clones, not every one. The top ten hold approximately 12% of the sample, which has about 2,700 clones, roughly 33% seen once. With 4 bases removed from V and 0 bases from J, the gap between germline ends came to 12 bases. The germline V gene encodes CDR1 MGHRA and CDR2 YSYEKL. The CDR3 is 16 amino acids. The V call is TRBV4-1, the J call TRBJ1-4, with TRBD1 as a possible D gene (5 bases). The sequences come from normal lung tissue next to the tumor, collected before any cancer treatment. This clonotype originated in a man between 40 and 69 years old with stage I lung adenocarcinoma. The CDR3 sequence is CASSLRDSATNEKLFF. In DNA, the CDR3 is TGCGCCAGCAGCCTCAGAGACAGTGCAACTAATGAAAAACTGTTTTTT.